A selection of T cell receptor beta chains follows, all from one sample in a study of cytomegalovirus exposure and HLA in healthy donors. Libraries were prepared by immunoSEQ multiplex PCR; TCRdb keeps only in-frame clonotypes and omits some of them. Of under 150,000 clones in the sample, under 90% were seen once. Material: PBMCs. These receptors originate from a boy between 2 and 15 years old in good health and CMV-seronegative. CDR3s include the opening cysteine and the closing phenylalanine or tryptophan. D genes are given only for firm matches. Clone size is stated in some rows and not others, as once, few, many or a class when expanded.

>TRBJ1-5|.|13|.|TRBV12-5
TGTGCTAGTGGTTTAGCAGGTAATCAGCCCCAGCATTTT
CASGLAGNQPQHF
>TRBJ2-1|.|16|.|TRBV7-8
TGTGCCAGCAGCTTCGCGAGGAAGTCGGCCTACAATGAGCAGTTCTTC
CASSFARKSAYNEQFF
>TRBJ2-7|.|17|.|TRBV7-9
TGTTCCAGCAGCTCCGCGATCATTGAGACAGGCTCCTACGAGCAGTACTTC
CSSSSAIIETGSYEQYF
>TRBJ2-3|TRBD2|15|.|TRBV11-3
TGTGCCAGCAGCCCCAACGGGGGGGATGCAGATACGCAGTATTTT
CASSPNGGDADTQYF
>TRBJ1-2|.|12|.|TRBV19
TGTGCCAGTAGTAGGCGGAGTTATGGCTACACCTTC
CASSRRSYGYTF
>TRBJ1-1|.|14|medium-sized|TRBV5-6
TGTGCCAGCAGCTTGGGGACAGACAACGCTGAAGCTTTCTTT
CASSLGTDNAEAFF
>TRBJ2-5|.|14|.|TRBV25-1
TGTGCCAGCAGCCCAGGGGCAGGGAAAGAGACCCAGTACTTC
CASSPGAGKETQYF
>TRBJ2-1|.|18|.|TRBV6-4
TGTGCCAGCAGTGACGTCCCAACGGGGGTATTGGATGGGAATGAGCAGTTCTTC
CASSDVPTGVLDGNEQFF
>TRBJ1-5|.|13|.|TRBV6-5
TGTGCCAGCAGCCGAGTGGAGAATCAGCCCCAGCATTTT
CASSRVENQPQHF
>TRBJ1-4|.|16|.|TRBV5-1
TGCGCCAGCAGCGCGGTTTTACCGTCAACTAATGAAAAACTGTTTTTT
CASSAVLPSTNEKLFF
>TRBJ1-2|.|15|.|TRBV14
TGTGCCAGCAGCCAAGATCAGCGGGGCCCCTATGGCTACACCTTC
CASSQDQRGPYGYTF
>TRBJ2-7|TRBD2|16|.|TRBV11-2
TGTGCCAGCAGCTTCGGGAGCGGGAGCGTTCTCTACGAGCAGTACTTC
CASSFGSGSVLYEQYF
>TRBJ2-5|TRBD1|14|.|TRBV4-1
TGCGCCAGCAGCCAAGATAACAGGGGGGAGACCCAGTACTTC
CASSQDNRGETQYF
>TRBJ2-5|TRBD1|15|.|TRBV7-9
TGTGCCAGCAGCTTAGGGGCGACAGGGTTACAGACCCAGTACTTC
CASSLGATGLQTQYF
>TRBJ1-1|.|15|.|TRBV11-3
TGTGCCAGCAGCTTAGTTCAGGCCGGGGGTTCTGAAGCTTTCTTT
CASSLVQAGGSEAFF
>TRBJ1-1|.|14|.|TRBV5-6
TGTGCCAGCAGCTTGTTCCACCTAAACACTGAAGCTTTCTTT
CASSLFHLNTEAFF
>TRBJ2-1|.|14|.|TRBV7-2
TGTGCCAGCAGCTTAGGGGACTGGGGGAATGAGCAGTTCTTC
CASSLGDWGNEQFF
>TRBJ2-3|TRBD2|12|.|TRBV11-2
TGTGCCAGCAACGGTCCGGGAGGTACGCAGTATTTT
CASNGPGGTQYF
>TRBJ2-7|TRBD1|14|.|TRBV27
TGTGCCAGCAGTCGGCAGGGGGCGCGTTTAGAGCAGTACTTC
CASSRQGARLEQYF
>TRBJ2-1|TRBD2|16|once|TRBV7-9
TGTGCCAGCAGCTTAGAGCTAGCGGGACCCTACAATGAGCAGTTCTTC
CASSLELAGPYNEQFF
>TRBJ1-6|.|16|.|TRBV27
TGTGCCAGCAGTTTCTCTACCGGGACTCTAAATTCACCCCTCCACTTT
CASSFSTGTLNSPLHF
>TRBJ2-7|TRBD1|12|.|TRBV2
TGTGCCACCCGGACAGGAGAATACGAGCAGTACTTC
CATRTGEYEQYF
>TRBJ2-5|.|11|.|TRBV27
TGTGCCAGCATGGTCGGAGAGACCCAGTACTTC
CASMVGETQYF
>TRBJ2-1|TRBD2|15|.|TRBV6-1
TGTGCCAGCGTCCCGGGCGGGAGCTCCTACAATGAGCAGTTCTTC
CASVPGGSSYNEQFF
>TRBJ1-4|TRBD1|13|.|TRBV6-5
TGTGCCAGCAGTCAGGACAGGCGTGAAAAACTGTTTTTT
CASSQDRREKLFF
>TRBJ2-7|.|14|.|TRBV5-1
TGCGCCAGCAGCCCGCTAAGACAGGCCTACGAGCAGTACTTC
CASSPLRQAYEQYF
>TRBJ2-2|.|16|.|TRBV6-4
TGTGCCAGCAGTGACTCGTATGGGCTAAACACCGGGGAGCTGTTTTTT
CASSDSYGLNTGELFF
>TRBJ1-2|.|14|.|TRBV27
TGTGCCAGCAGTTTAAACCTTCCGGGTTACGGCTACACCTTC
CASSLNLPGYGYTF
>TRBJ1-6|TRBD1|14|.|TRBV28
TGTGCCAGCAGTTTAGGGACAGCTAATTCACCCCTCCACTTT
CASSLGTANSPLHF
>TRBJ1-1|.|17|.|TRBV4-1
TGCGCCAGCAGCCTCAGGGATGGCAGATCTCTGAACACTGAAGCTTTCTTT
CASSLRDGRSLNTEAFF
>TRBJ1-1|TRBD1|17|.|TRBV4-1
TGCGCCAGCACGAATAACCCCAGGGGGATAATGAACACTGAAGCTTTCTTT
CASTNNPRGIMNTEAFF
>TRBJ1-2|TRBD1|15|once|TRBV10-1
TGCGCCACCTTCCGGACAGGGGAGTATATGGATGGCTACACCTTC
CATFRTGEYMDGYTF
>TRBJ2-2|.|13|.|TRBV7-2
TGTGCCAGCAGCTCCAGGGACAAAGGGGAGCTGTTTTTT
CASSSRDKGELFF
>TRBJ1-2|.|13|.|TRBV15
TGTGCCACCAGCACAAACACGGGTTATGGCTACACCTTC
CATSTNTGYGYTF
>TRBJ2-3|TRBD2|17|.|TRBV14
TGTGCCAGCAGCCTTACTAGCGGCGGCCGTAGCACAGATACGCAGTATTTT
CASSLTSGGRSTDTQYF
>TRBJ1-5|.|15|.|TRBV19
TGTGCCAGTAGTATGGCATCTTATAGCAATCAGCCCCAGCATTTT
CASSMASYSNQPQHF
>TRBJ2-7|.|17|.|TRBV28
TGTGCCAGCAGTTTCCTCAGCGGCAGCGTTTTTTACTACGAGCAGTACTTC
CASSFLSGSVFYYEQYF
>TRBJ2-3|TRBD1|13|.|TRBV6-6
TGTGCCAGCAGTAGACAGGGGCCAGATACGCAGTATTTT
CASSRQGPDTQYF
>TRBJ1-4|.|11|.|TRBV30
TGTGCCTGGTGGGGGGGGGACAAACTGTTTTTT
CAWWGGDKLFF
>TRBJ2-7|.|14|.|TRBV7-2
TGTGCCAGCAGGCGTAGTACTAGCCTCTACGAGCAGTACTTC
CASRRSTSLYEQYF
>TRBJ2-6|.|16|.|TRBV4-2
TGTGCCAGCAGCAAAGCCGCTAGCGCTGGGGCCAACGTCCTGACTTTC
CASSKAASAGANVLTF
>TRBJ1-2|.|13|few|TRBV6-1
TGTGCCAGCAGTGTCACAGCGGGCTATGGCTACACCTTC
CASSVTAGYGYTF
>TRBJ1-1|TRBD1|14|.|TRBV5-4
TGTGCCAGCAGCTCGAGGACAGGGGTAACTGAAGCTTTCTTT
CASSSRTGVTEAFF
>TRBJ1-1|.|13|.|TRBV30
TGTGCCTGGAGTAGTAGCGGTTTCACTGAAGCTTTCTTT
CAWSSSGFTEAFF
>TRBJ2-3|TRBD2|17|.|TRBV5-6
TGTGCCAGCAGCTTGATCGCAGCGGGAAAGGCCACAGATACGCAGTATTTT
CASSLIAAGKATDTQYF
>TRBJ2-3|.|15|.|TRBV5-3
TGTGCCAGAAGCTCAAAGACTTTTCGCACAGATACGCAGTATTTT
CARSSKTFRTDTQYF
>TRBJ2-7|TRBD2|15|.|TRBV6-5
TGTGCCAGCAGTTACTCGGAACTAGCGGCCTACGAGCAGTACTTC
CASSYSELAAYEQYF
>TRBJ2-6|TRBD1|17|.|TRBV5-1
TGCGCCAGCAGCTTCGGACAGGGGAGGCCTGGGGCCAACGTCCTGACTTTC
CASSFGQGRPGANVLTF
>TRBJ1-1|.|12|once|TRBV5-8
TGTGCCACCGGGGGGTGGGGACATGAAGCTTTCTTT
CATGGWGHEAFF
>TRBJ2-7|TRBD1|13|.|TRBV18
TGTGCCAGCTCACCGACAGGGATCTACGAGCAGTACTTC
CASSPTGIYEQYF
>TRBJ2-5|.|16|.|TRBV2
TGTGCCAGCAGTGATAGTGGGGGGGGCCTCTTAGAGACCCAGTACTTC
CASSDSGGGLLETQYF
>TRBJ1-2|.|13|.|TRBV6-5
TGTGCCAGCAGCCAGACAGGAACTTATGGCTACACCTTC
CASSQTGTYGYTF
>TRBJ2-7|.|10|.|TRBV9
TGTGCCAGCAGCGGGCCCGAGCAGTACTTC
CASSGPEQYF
>TRBJ1-2|.|14|.|TRBV5-4
TGTGCCAGCAGGCCCCCTCCCCCAGCCTGGAGATACACCTTC
CASRPPPPAWRYTF
>TRBJ2-1|.|16|.|TRBV7-2
TGTGCCAGCAGCCCATTCGGGGGATTGAATTCCAATGAGCAGTTCTTC
CASSPFGGLNSNEQFF